What follows is one T cell receptor (beta chain) and its context. These data originate in a study of blood T cell repertoires in COVID-19. Study-wide background: Donors in the United States, Italy and Spain gave samples during acute or convalescent COVID-19. T cells, B-cell-depleted T cells, or PBMCs provided the cDNA or gDNA that served as material.

Source study methods: For nucleated cells, counts were estimated from reference gene primer amplification. Only in-frame clones appear in the TCRdb table, and some are missing; sequencing was by immunoSEQ multiplex PCR. V and J calls and clone size are copied from that table; D and trimming were computed from the DNA. The table includes 130,000 or so clones, about four fifths detected once. The V end lost 2 bases, the J end lost 4 bases, and 17 bases lay between the germline ends. Germline V CDR1 and CDR2: ENHRY, SYGVKD. The CDR3 totals 16 residues. The chain employs TRBV10-3 and TRBJ2-5; D is possibly TRBD2 (6 bases). Sequenced material: peripheral blood. The TCR was taken from a human donor in a cohort sampled during active COVID-19. CDR3 nucleotides: TGTGCCATCAGTGAGACTAGCCGGGGACTCGTAGAGACCCAGTACTTC. Translating gives CAISETSRGLVETQYF.